These 19 T cell receptor beta chains were all obtained from the same sample, sequenced in a study of CD8 T cells in ankylosing spondylitis. TCRdb passed the 5' RACE reads through MiXCR, listing each CDR3 protein once. The sample contains 200,000 to 250,000 distinct CDR3 sequences, approximately 30% of which appear only once. Sample: blood, either unsorted or a sorted T cell fraction (not recorded which). The receptors shown here come from a male donor with ankylosing spondylitis or in good health (not recorded which).

The V call is TRBV12-3 or TRBV12-4, the J call TRBJ1-1; 8 bases fit TRBD1. The CDR3 contains 14 residues. The junction had 5 bases not matched to a gene; V was cut back by 3 bases and J by 5 bases. The CDR3, as DNA: TGTGCCAGCAGTTTTCAGGGGGCTGGTACTGAAGCTTTCTTT. Translating gives CASSFQGAGTEAFF.

Here the CDR3 DNA reads TGTGCCAGCAGCTTAGCCCTCCTAGCCGGGGGGACTTTGAATGAGCAGTTCTTC. Translating it yields CASSLALLAGGTLNEQFF. V usage is TRBV7-2 and J usage is TRBJ2-1, with 7 bases that match TRBD2. From germline, CDR1 is SGHTA and CDR2 FQGNSA. The CDR3 spans 18 residues. The junction had 15 bases not matched to a gene; V was cut back by 0 bases and J by 7 bases.

This chain joins TRBV12-3 or TRBV12-4 and TRBJ2-6; TRBD1 might be the D (6 bases). The CDR3 is made up of 16 amino acids. Trimming removed 5 bases from V and 2 bases from J, with 13 bases in between. The CDR3 sequence is CASSPVTGTGANVLTF. CDR3 nucleotide sequence: TGTGCCAGCAGTCCCGTCACAGGGACTGGGGCCAACGTCCTGACTTTC.

The J gene is TRBJ2-3, the V gene TRBV29-1, with 7 bases aligning to TRBD2. The length of the CDR3 is 10 residues. Per germline, CDR1 SQVTM and CDR2 ANQGSEA. The CDR3 reads CTAGADTQYF. The CDR3 bases are TGCACCGCGGGGGCAGATACGCAGTATTTT.

The rearrangement links TRBV24-1 to TRBJ1-1; 9 bases are shared with TRBD1. Unmatched junction bases numbered 10, after V lost 5 bases and J lost 4 bases. This CDR3 is 16 amino acids long. Germline V gene sequence: CDR1 KGHDR, CDR2 SFDVKD. As DNA, the CDR3 is TGTGCCACCAGTGCCAGGGACAGGGCGGGTGCCACTGAAGCTTTCTTT. As protein: CATSARDRAGATEAFF.

This chain connects TRBV5-1 to TRBJ2-3; D might be TRBD2 (5 bases). Germline loops: CDR1 SGHRS, CDR2 YFSETQ. This CDR3 has 14 residues. Between the trimmed V and J ends, which lost 4 bases and 0 bases, there was a span of 9 bases. CDR3 DNA: TGCGCCAGCAGCGCGAGGACTAGCACAGATACGCAGTATTTT. Translated, it gives CASSARTSTDTQYF. Together with reference TRBV5-1 and TRBJ2-3, the CDR3 gives the full variable domain: KAGVTQTPRYLIKTRGQQVTLSCSPISGHRSVSWYQQTPGQGLQFLFEYFSETQRNKGNFPGRFSGRQFSNSRSEMNVSTLELGDSALYLCASSARTSTDTQYFGPGTRLTVL.

The rearrangement joins TRBV10-3 to TRBJ2-1; TRBD2 might be the D (6 bases). The ends were cut back, 4 bases at V and 10 bases at J, with 17 bases in the middle. Germline values: CDR1 ENHRY, CDR2 SYGVKD. This CDR3 spans 14 amino acids. The CDR3, as DNA: TGTGCCATCAGTGCCCAGGACTACCTGGTGGAGCAGTTCTTC. Translation: CAISAQDYLVEQFF.

This clonotype was detected many times. This CDR3 is CASSPQGRTRYGYTF. CDR3 nucleotides: TGTGCCAGCAGCCCACAAGGACGGACACGCTATGGCTACACCTTC. The chain has TRBV7-3 and TRBJ1-2; weak D call: TRBD1 (5 bases). The V end lost 5 bases, the J end lost 4 bases, and 17 bases lay between the germline ends. This CDR3 has 15 residues. The V gene's germline CDR1 is SGHTA and CDR2 FQGTGA.

A few counts support this clonotype. The chain uses TRBV6-6 and TRBJ2-7; maybe TRBD1 (7 bases). The CDR3 contains 13 residues. CDR1 is MNHNY and CDR2 is SVGAGI in the germline V gene (reference sequence). V dropped 6 bases and J dropped 4 bases, with 13 bases sitting between them. CDR3 in amino acids: CASSRGTDYEQYF. The CDR3 bases are TGTGCCAGCAGCCGCGGGACAGATTACGAGCAGTACTTC.

V and J are TRBV15 and TRBJ2-1; unclear D gene. Germline CDR1 is LNHNV and CDR2 is YYDKDF (reference sequence). This CDR3 is built from 12 residues. V lost 5 bases and J 7 bases, leaving 9 bases between the germline ends. CDR3 in amino acids: CATSARQNEQFF. The CDR3 DNA follows: TGTGCCACCAGCGCACGCCAGAATGAGCAGTTCTTC.

The chain recombines TRBV12-3 or TRBV12-4 with TRBJ1-1, with TRBD1 as a possible D gene (5 bases). The CDR3 covers 16 residues. Trimming cost V 1 base and J 3 bases, with 15 bases left between them. The CDR3 DNA sequence: TGTGCCAGCAGTTTAGGGGTGGGGGGGGAGGACACTGAAGCTTTCTTT. Its translation: CASSLGVGGEDTEAFF.

This clonotype has at least ten counts. V is TRBV18 and J is TRBJ2-5; D not resolved. The germline gives CDR1 KGHSH, CDR2 LQKENI. V shed 0 bases and J shed 5 bases, with 4 bases lying between them. This CDR3 spans 12 amino acids. CDR3 region: CASSPPLETQYF. DNA for the CDR3: TGTGCCAGCTCACCACCGCTGGAGACCCAGTACTTC.

DNA of the CDR3: TGCAGTGTTGCCGACAGGGCAACCCAAGAGACCCAGTACTTC. It specifies CSVADRATQETQYF. This rearrangement joins TRBV20-1 to TRBJ2-5; 7 bases align to TRBD1. V trimming: 7 bases; J trimming: 1 base; junction bases outside the gene matches: 9. There are 14 residues in the CDR3. Germline CDR1 and CDR2: DFQATT and SNEGSKA (reference sequence).

This clonotype showed up many times. The chain carries TRBV7-8 and TRBJ2-1; 7 nucleotides line up with TRBD1. This CDR3 contains 14 residues. V lost 1 base and J lost 6; bases outside the gene matches: 3. From germline, CDR1 is SGHVS and CDR2 FQNEAQ. In DNA form, the CDR3 reads TGTGCCAGCAGCTTAGAGCCAGGGGGCAATGAGCAGTTCTTC. Translated: CASSLEPGGNEQFF.

This clonotype came up a few times. This sequence joins TRBV29-1 and TRBJ2-3; D is perhaps TRBD2 (6 bases). The CDR3 sequence is 13 residues long. Germline CDR1 reads SQVTM; CDR2 reads ANQGSEA. The ends were cut back, 6 bases at V and 2 bases at J, with 12 bases in the middle. CDR3 protein: CSVGGFATDTQYF. The CDR3 coding sequence is TGCAGCGTGGGGGGTTTCGCCACAGATACGCAGTATTTT.

The CDR3 spells CASSPWDGFTDTQYF. In nucleotides, the CDR3 is TGTGCCAGCAGCCCGTGGGACGGATTCACAGATACGCAGTATTTT. The V call is TRBV3-1, the J call TRBJ2-3, with D possibly called TRBD1 or TRBD2 (5 bases each). V was shortened by 4 bases and J by 2 bases, with 13 bases between the two germline ends. This CDR3 contains 15 residues. Germline V gene lookup returns CDR1 LGHDT and CDR2 YNNKEL (reference sequence).

The chain recombines TRBV11-2 with TRBJ2-7, with TRBD2 as a possible D gene (5 bases). Trimming removed 5 bases at V and 7 bases at J, with 15 bases between. This CDR3 has 13 residues. The germline CDR1 and CDR2 sequences are SGHAT and FQNNGV. Written as DNA, the CDR3 is TGTGCCAGCAGCCTGACTACCTCGGGGGAGCAGTACTTC. Protein sequence: CASSLTTSGEQYF.

The chain combines TRBV28 with TRBJ1-6, with no clear D. The V end lost 2 bases, the J end lost 0 bases, and 2 bases lay between the germline ends. This CDR3 region has 14 residues. Per the germline V gene, CDR1 is MDHEN and CDR2 is SYDVKM. CDR3 sequence: CASSLGSYNSPLHF. CDR3 DNA sequence: TGTGCCAGCAGTTTAGGCTCCTATAATTCACCCCTCCACTTT.

This clonotype was seen only a few times. The chain is built from TRBV20-1 and TRBJ2-3; D is unclear. The V gene lost 1 base and the J gene lost 9 bases, with 14 bases spanning the gap. Germline V gives CDR1 DFQATT, CDR2 SNEGSKA (reference sequence). The CDR3 spans 13 residues. The CDR3 DNA reads TGCAGTGCTAGAGTTCCTCCTCTCTGGACGCAGTATTTT. It specifies CSARVPPLWTQYF.